Below, 32 T cell receptor beta chains from the same sample are listed, as sequenced in a study of immune cell composition in non-small cell lung cancer. Sequencing used immunoSEQ multiplex PCR; TCRdb keeps in-frame clones, though not all of them. Of fewer than 20,000 clones listed, around 80% are singletons. Normal lung sampling was at least 3 cm from the tumour, as distant as possible. The same specimen was also included in a second study, on CD4 T cells in lung cancer.

Sequencing was performed on non-adjacent lung tissue. The receptors come from a human donor with non-small cell lung cancer.

The CDR3 nucleotides read TGTGCCACCACAGGACAGGGGGTCGAGACCCAGTACTTC. Translation gives CATTGQGVETQYF. V is TRBV19 and J is TRBJ2-5; 10 nucleotides match TRBD1. The CDR3 loop spans 13 amino acids. CDR1 and CDR2 (germline): LNHDA, SQIVND (reference sequence). J lost 5 bases, V lost 10 bases, and 7 bases had no gene match.

The gene calls are TRBV2 and TRBJ1-1; TRBD1 is a possible D gene (6 bases). The CDR3 sequence is 14 residues long. Trimming cost V 7 bases and J 1 base, with 13 bases left between them. Germline values: CDR1 SNHLY, CDR2 FYNNEI. This chain's CDR3 is CASTVGARNTEAFF. The DNA for the CDR3 is TGTGCCAGCACTGTGGGGGCGCGGAACACTGAAGCTTTCTTT.

The chain links TRBV11-3 to TRBJ2-7; TRBD2 matches 8 bases. This CDR3 has 14 residues. V shed 3 bases, J shed 5 bases, and the junction held 6 bases outside the gene matches. Germline CDR1 is SGHNT and CDR2 is YENEEA. The CDR3 DNA sequence: TGTGCCAGCAGCTTCGCGGGGGGAGAAAACGAGCAGTACTTC. This encodes CASSFAGGENEQYF.

CDR3 DNA: TGTGCCAGCGGGGAAAGCGAAGGGCTAAATCAGCCCCAGCATTTT. Its protein product is CASGESEGLNQPQHF. The V and J genes are TRBV6-6 and TRBJ1-5; D remains ambiguous. V was trimmed by 8 bases and J by 4 bases, leaving 18 bases between them. CDR3 length: 15 residues. Per the germline V gene, CDR1 is MNHNY and CDR2 is SVGAGI (reference sequence).

This chain joins TRBV7-2 and TRBJ2-1; D ambiguous. Trimming stripped 1 base from V and 5 bases from J, with 9 bases between. In germline, CDR1 is SGHTA, CDR2 FQGNSA. This CDR3 comprises 14 residues. The CDR3 DNA follows: TGTGCCAGCAGCTTAGGTGCGGAGCACAATGAGCAGTTCTTC. This encodes CASSLGAEHNEQFF. Looking up the rest from reference TRBV7-2 and TRBJ2-1 gives the full variable domain: GAGVSQSPSNKVTEKGKDVELRCDPISGHTALYWYRQSLGQGLEFLIYFQGNSAPDKSGLPSDRFSAERTGGSVSTLTIQRTQQEDSAVYLCASSLGAEHNEQFFGPGTRLTVL.

This clone was seen once. The CDR3 loop reads CASSLPGQPNYGYTF. CDR3 nucleotide sequence: TGTGCCAGCAGCTTGCCGGGACAGCCTAACTATGGCTACACCTTC. The chain links TRBV5-5 to TRBJ1-2; 7 bases match TRBD1. The CDR3 length is 15 residues. Trimming took 1 base from V and 0 from J; bases not matched to a gene: 3. Germline V gene data show CDR1 as SGHKS and CDR2 as YYEKEE (reference sequence).

The chain has TRBV11-3 and TRBJ2-5; D unclear. The CDR3 totals 14 residues. Trimming left V 3 bases short and J 5 bases short, with 13 bases between. Germline CDR1 and CDR2: SGHNT and YENEEA. The CDR3 protein is CASSFWSRLETQYF. The CDR3 DNA follows: TGTGCCAGCAGCTTCTGGTCTAGATTGGAGACCCAGTACTTC.

The chain carries TRBV29-1 and TRBJ2-7, with D maybe TRBD2 (6 bases). V lost 4 bases and J lost 5, with 9 bases in between. The length of the CDR3 is 11 residues. From germline, CDR1 is SQVTM and CDR2 ANQGSEA. The CDR3 sequence is CSVASGDEQYF. CDR3 sequence (DNA): TGCAGCGTTGCTTCGGGGGACGAGCAGTACTTC.

The genes are TRBV6-5 and TRBJ1-2; tentatively, D is TRBD1 (5 bases). The CDR3 has 13 amino acids. V lost 0 bases, J lost 7 bases, and 9 bases lay in between. Germline V lookup: CDR1 MNHEY, CDR2 SVGAGI. The CDR3 protein is CASSYSPGTGYTF. The CDR3 DNA reads TGTGCCAGCAGTTACTCGCCAGGGACTGGCTACACCTTC.

The chain combines TRBV28 with TRBJ1-2; D not certain. In germline, CDR1 is MDHEN, CDR2 SYDVKM. Trimming shortened V by 2 bases and J by 7 bases, and 14 bases separated the two germline ends. The CDR3 contains 14 residues. In DNA, the CDR3 is TGTGCCAGCAGTTTAGGTGGGCAGTGGTCTGGCTACACCTTC. Translated, it gives CASSLGGQWSGYTF.

The V and J genes are TRBV29-1 and TRBJ1-2; the D gene is possibly TRBD1 (6 bases). The CDR3 has 12 residues. Looked up from germline, CDR1 is SQVTM and CDR2 is ANQGSEA. Deletions cut 6 bases from V and 3 bases from J, with 11 bases between. The CDR3 protein is CSVIRGDYGYTF. In nucleotides, the CDR3 is TGCAGCGTAATCAGGGGAGACTATGGCTACACCTTC. Together with reference TRBV29-1 and TRBJ1-2, the CDR3 gives the full variable domain: SAVISQKPSRDICQRGTSLTIQCQVDSQVTMMFWYRQQPGQSLTLIATANQGSEATYESGFVIDKFPISRPNLTFSTLTVSNMSPEDSSIYLCSVIRGDYGYTFGSGTRLTVV.

The V and J genes are TRBV10-3 and TRBJ1-2, with 9 bases fitting TRBD1. V was pared by 6 bases and J by 7 bases, with 9 bases of the junction left unmatched. In germline, CDR1 is ENHRY, CDR2 SYGVKD. CDR3 size: 14 residues. CDR3 residues: CAIRFGQGSSGYTF. CDR3 nucleotides: TGTGCCATCAGGTTCGGACAGGGGTCCTCTGGCTACACCTTC.

The genes are TRBV19 and TRBJ2-1; 9 bases are shared with TRBD1. This CDR3 region has 15 residues. Germline CDR1 LNHDA, CDR2 SQIVND (reference sequence). The V and J ends lost 8 bases and 3 bases, in that order; junction bases with no gene match: 8. The CDR3 spells CASRWRTGDYNEQFF. DNA for the CDR3: TGTGCCAGTCGGTGGCGGACAGGGGACTACAATGAGCAGTTCTTC.

The chain uses TRBV7-3 and TRBJ2-7; D perhaps matches TRBD2 (6 bases). V was cut by 3 bases and J by 0 bases, with 12 bases left in between. Germline CDR1 reads SGHTA; CDR2 reads FQGTGA. The CDR3 loop spans 15 amino acids. CDR3 residues: CASSFGLAFSYEQYF. The CDR3 DNA reads TGTGCCAGCAGCTTTGGGCTAGCGTTCTCCTACGAGCAGTACTTC.

V gene TRBV10-2 combines with J gene TRBJ2-1; D perhaps matches TRBD2 (5 bases). Germline loops: CDR1 WSHSY, CDR2 SAAADI. V lost 3 bases to trimming and J lost 3 bases, with 12 bases between them. The length of the CDR3 is 15 residues. CDR3 in DNA: TGCGCCAGCAGTGACGGTAGCGCAGGCTACAATGAGCAGTTCTTC. This translates into CASSDGSAGYNEQFF.

The V call is TRBV19, the J call TRBJ2-1; TRBD2 is a possible D gene (6 bases). With 5 bases removed from V and 3 bases from J, the gap between germline ends came to 20 bases. Per germline, CDR1 LNHDA and CDR2 SQIVND (reference sequence). The CDR3 has 17 residues. CDR3 loop: CASSSDPPFGGYNEQFF. The CDR3, as DNA: TGTGCCAGTAGTTCTGACCCTCCCTTCGGGGGCTACAATGAGCAGTTCTTC.

The J gene is TRBJ2-7, the V gene TRBV5-4, with D unclear. The germline V gene encodes CDR1 SGHNT and CDR2 YYREEE (reference sequence). The germline V and J ends were trimmed by 0 bases and 0 bases, with 10 bases remaining between them. This CDR3 spans 15 amino acids. As DNA, the CDR3 is TGTGCCAGCAGCTTGGATCCCCTGGGCTCCTACGAGCAGTACTTC. It codes for CASSLDPLGSYEQYF.

The V call is TRBV7-2, the J call TRBJ2-5; 8 bases line up with TRBD2. CDR1 and CDR2 (germline): SGHTA, FQGNSA. The ends lost 0 bases at V and 4 bases at J; junction bases unmatched: 4. This CDR3 comprises 15 residues. DNA for the CDR3: TGTGCCAGCAGCTTAGCGAGCCGGGGGGGAGAGACCCAGTACTTC. It encodes CASSLASRGGETQYF.

A single count supports this clone. This rearrangement joins TRBV7-9 to TRBJ2-5, with TRBD2 matching over 13 bases. From germline, CDR1 is SEHNR and CDR2 FQNEAQ (reference sequence). The CDR3 is 18 amino acids. Trimming removed 1 base from V and 2 bases from J; junction bases left unmatched: 7. CDR3 amino acids: CASSLVGGLAGLQETQYF. CDR3 coding DNA: TGTGCCAGCAGCTTAGTTGGGGGACTAGCGGGGCTTCAAGAGACCCAGTACTTC.

The gene calls are TRBV7-9 and TRBJ2-3; D not resolved. V lost 4 bases and J 4 bases, leaving 6 bases between the germline ends. CDR1 is SEHNR, CDR2 FQNEAQ, per germline (reference sequence). This CDR3 has 12 residues. For the CDR3, the DNA is TGTGCCAGCAGCTCCCTTTCAGATACGCAGTATTTT. This gives the protein CASSSLSDTQYF.

J is TRBJ2-7 and V is TRBV4-2, with 9 bases fitting TRBD2. The CDR3 length is 16 residues. CDR1 is LGHNA, CDR2 YNFKEQ, per germline. Trimming at V came to 0 bases and at J to 4 bases, leaving 7 bases not matched to a gene. This CDR3 is CASSQDGAGGSYEQYF. In nucleotides, the CDR3 is TGTGCCAGCAGCCAAGATGGAGCGGGGGGAAGTTACGAGCAGTACTTC.

V and J are TRBV30 and TRBJ1-2; D gene unclear. The CDR3 length is 11 residues. The ends were cut back, 4 bases at V and 4 bases at J, with 7 bases in the middle. Germline CDR1 is GTSNPN and CDR2 is SVGIG (reference sequence). DNA for the CDR3: TGTGCCTGGAATGAAATCTATGGCTACACCTTC. Translation gives CAWNEIYGYTF.

This clone was seen once. The chain uses TRBV6-6 and TRBJ1-1; no definite D call. Deletions cut 3 bases from V and 4 bases from J, with 9 bases between. CDR1 MNHNY and CDR2 SVGAGI come from the germline V gene (reference sequence). The CDR3 extends over 13 amino acids. The CDR3 spells CASSYDHRTEAFF. CDR3 bases: TGTGCCAGCAGTTATGACCATCGCACTGAAGCTTTCTTT.

The V call is TRBV6-6, the J call TRBJ1-5; 7 nucleotides match TRBD1. V shed 6 bases, J shed 0 bases, and the junction held 5 bases outside the gene matches. The CDR3 runs to 15 residues. Germline CDR1 and CDR2: MNHNY and SVGAGI (reference sequence). Here the CDR3 reads CASRRQGGSNQPQHF. The CDR3 nucleotides are TGTGCCAGCAGAAGACAGGGAGGTAGCAATCAGCCCCAGCATTTT.

The chain is built from TRBV29-1 and TRBJ1-1; D is ambiguous. The germline V gene has CDR1 SQVTM and CDR2 ANQGSEA. Trimming took off 4 bases at V and 4 bases at J, with 10 bases between the two ends. The CDR3 has 12 residues. The DNA of the CDR3 is TGCAGCGTTGTAGAAACCTCCACTGAAGCTTTCTTT. Its protein product is CSVVETSTEAFF.

CDR3 region: CASSLLGNTQYF. CDR3 in DNA: TGTGCCAGCAGCTTACTGGGGAATACGCAGTATTTT. This rearrangement joins TRBV7-3 to TRBJ2-3; D is ambiguous. The CDR3 is made up of 12 amino acids. Trimming cost V 2 bases and J 7 bases, with 7 bases left between them. Germline assignment: CDR1 SGHTA and CDR2 FQGTGA.

This clone came up a few times. J is TRBJ2-7 and V is TRBV4-2, with 12 bases that match TRBD2. The CDR3 runs to 15 residues. V lost 2 bases to trimming and J lost 7 bases; unmatched junction nucleotides: 6. CDR1 and CDR2 (germline): LGHNA, YNFKEQ. This chain's CDR3 is CASSQLAGGLAEQYF. DNA of the CDR3: TGTGCCAGCAGCCAACTAGCGGGGGGGCTGGCTGAGCAGTACTTC.

The rearrangement joins TRBV5-1 to TRBJ1-3; TRBD1 is a possible D gene (6 bases). The CDR3 length is 15 residues. The V gene's germline CDR1 is SGHRS and CDR2 YFSETQ. Trimming pared 3 bases from V and 2 bases from J, leaving 12 bases between. The chain's CDR3 is CASSSRGETGNTIYF. The CDR3 DNA reads TGCGCCAGCAGCTCGAGGGGGGAAACTGGAAACACCATATATTTT.

This clone was seen a few times. V usage is TRBV7-8 and J usage is TRBJ1-5; possible D gene TRBD1, 5 bases. Per the germline V gene, CDR1 is SGHVS and CDR2 is FQNEAQ. Trimming shortened V by 2 bases and J by 7 bases, and 9 bases separated the two germline ends. There are 13 residues in the CDR3. The CDR3 sequence: CASSLPGRQPQHF. The CDR3 nucleotides are TGTGCCAGCAGCTTACCGGGGCGGCAGCCCCAGCATTTT.

The rearrangement links TRBV23-1 to TRBJ1-2; possible D gene TRBD1, 5 bases. TRBV23-1 is treated as an ORF (open reading frame) with a function not yet certain. The CDR3 has 19 amino acids. Trimming left V 0 bases short and J 3 bases short, with 23 bases between. CDR3: CASSQSRDRPATGDYGYTF. CDR3 in DNA: TGCGCCAGCAGTCAATCGAGGGACCGCCCTGCGACCGGTGACTATGGCTACACCTTC.

Remarks on this clone: At one boundary the junction diverges from the germline segment, which might be a read error. The chain combines TRBV5-6 with TRBJ1-3, with 8 bases matching TRBD1. CDR3 length equals 15 residues. Germline CDR1 and CDR2: SGHDT and YYEEEE. The CDR3 protein is CASSGRDTGGNTTYF. Here the CDR3 DNA reads TGTGCCAGCAGCGGCCGGGACACAGGGGGAAACACCACATATTTT.

As to this clone: The sample carries other DNA sequences with the same CDR3. The chain has TRBV19 and TRBJ1-1; TRBD1 is a possible D gene (5 bases). Germline V gene sequence: CDR1 LNHDA, CDR2 SQIVND (reference sequence). The CDR3 totals 12 residues. Trimming cost V 8 bases and J 8 bases, with 15 bases left between them. In nucleotides, the CDR3 is TGTGCCAGTGGGACCGGCGGCTCCGAAGCTTTCTTT. It is translated as CASGTGGSEAFF. Full variable domain (rest looked up from reference TRBV19 and TRBJ1-1): DGGITQSPKYLFRKEGQNVTLSCEQNLNHDAMYWYRQDPGQGLRLIYYSQIVNDFQKGDIAEGYSVSREKKESFPLTVTSAQKNPTAFYLCASGTGGSEAFFGQGTRLTVV.